This T cell receptor (beta chain) was observed in a study of T cells in localized non-small cell lung cancer. On this clone: Its antigen is still unknown.

Per germline, CDR1 SGHDN and CDR2 FVKESK. The CDR3 has 15 amino acids. Trimming removed 1 base from V and 3 bases from J, with 11 bases in between. TCRdb keeps only in-frame clones here, not all; method: immunoSEQ multiplex PCR. The sample gives approximately 7,000 clones, 92% of which show up once; roughly 4.8% is in the top ten. Findings of the study overall: Longer overall survival was linked to higher blood T cell density. The study found T cell clonality highest in uninvolved adjacent lung, above tumor. Of the top 100 tumor clones, median roughly 60 were in adjacent lung, approximately 28 among its top 100. As only one tumor region underwent sequencing, heterogeneity remains possible.

V and J are TRBV14 and TRBJ2-3; the D gene is possibly TRBD2 (5 bases). This sequence originates from a male donor older than 55 with stage II lung adenocarcinoma. The specimen was peripheral blood mononuclear cells, collected before any cancer treatment. The chain's CDR3 is CASSQATGITDTQYF. The CDR3 bases are TGTGCCAGCAGCCAAGCGACGGGGATAACAGATACGCAGTATTTT.